The 5 T cell receptor beta chains given below trace back to one sample, sequenced in a study of breast tumors, draining lymph nodes, adjacent tissues. The lymph nodes were axillary draining lymph nodes from breast cancer patients. Each CDR3 protein gets one entry after TCRdb re-called the multiplex PCR reads with MiXCR. The sample contains 150,000 to 200,000 distinct CDR3 sequences, around a third of which appear only once. The sequenced sample consisted of axillary lymph node tissue. The receptor set was obtained from a female donor with breast cancer. Some clones in this sample may be carry-over from other donors' samples.

This clonotype has at least ten counts. For the CDR3, the DNA is TGTGCCAGCAGCCCTGGCGGGACAGGGGGCTACGAGCAGTACTTC. Amino acid sequence: CASSPGGTGGYEQYF. The chain carries TRBV5-8 and TRBJ2-7; 11 positions match TRBD1. The CDR3 extends over 15 amino acids. Germline V gene sequence: CDR1 SGHTS, CDR2 YDEGEE. V dropped 4 bases and J dropped 3; count of bases not matched to a gene: 6.

There are many counts of this clonotype. This chain uses TRBV19 with TRBJ2-3; TRBD2 agrees at 7 bases. CDR3 length equals 14 residues. Germline V CDR1 and CDR2: LNHDA, SQIVND (reference sequence). V lost 7 bases and J lost 0; bases outside the gene matches: 4. For the CDR3, the DNA is TGTGCCAGTAAGGCTAGCGGAAGCACAGATACGCAGTATTTT. As protein: CASKASGSTDTQYF.

In its sample, this clonotype was seen many times. The chain uses TRBV7-9 and TRBJ2-1; perhaps TRBD2 as D (7 bases). CDR1 is SEHNR, CDR2 FQNEAQ, per germline (reference sequence). There are 16 residues in the CDR3. Between the trimmed V and J ends, which lost 2 bases and 0 bases, there was a span of 11 bases. Here the CDR3 DNA reads TGTGCCAGCAGCTTAACGGGGGGCGACTCCTACAATGAGCAGTTCTTC. Protein sequence: CASSLTGGDSYNEQFF.

This clonotype was detected ten times or more. This chain uses TRBV20-1 with TRBJ1-4; TRBD1 agrees at 10 bases. Germline CDR1 reads DFQATT; CDR2 reads SNEGSKA (reference sequence). The J segment lost 6 bases and the V segment lost 5 bases, leaving 3 bases of the junction unmatched. The CDR3 runs 13 residues. The CDR3 DNA is TGCAGTGCTGGCGGGACAGGGGATGAAAAACTGTTTTTT. Translated: CSAGGTGDEKLFF.

This clonotype has ten or more counts. This chain uses TRBV20-1 with TRBJ2-5, with a weak D call TRBD2 (6 bases). V gave up 0 bases and J gave up 0 bases, with 11 bases separating them. The CDR3 spans 15 residues. CDR1 and CDR2 from the germline V gene are DFQATT and SNEGSKA (reference sequence). This chain's CDR3 is CSARDRRGYQETQYF. DNA for the CDR3: TGCAGTGCTAGAGATCGACGGGGGTACCAAGAGACCCAGTACTTC.